This T cell receptor (beta chain) was retrieved from a study of blood T cell repertoires in COVID-19. Per the germline V gene, CDR1 is LNHDA and CDR2 is SQIVND (reference sequence). The germline V and J ends were trimmed by 7 bases and 2 bases, with 12 bases remaining between them. CDR3 length: 14 amino acids. TCRdb's copy holds only in-frame clones and misses some; the assay was immunoSEQ multiplex PCR. The sample lists more than 150,000 clones; 87% were seen once. Cohort placement rested on clinical history that participants reported themselves. This chain joins TRBV19 and TRBJ1-5; no firm D call. Sample: PBMCs or T cells enriched from blood (not recorded which). The source of this sequence is a woman aged 50 to 60 who had recovered from COVID-19. The CDR3 DNA follows: TGTGCCAGTAAATACCGCGGGCGCAATCAGCCCCAGCATTTT. Residues: CASKYRGRNQPQHF.